These T cell receptor beta chains were read from a single sample in a study of T cell responses to AZD1222 COVID-19 vaccine. TCRdb's table, derived via immunoSEQ multiplex PCR, lists solely in-frame clones and lacks some. Of around 150,000 clones in the sample, 94% are singletons; the top ten hold approximately 0.64%. Sequenced material: peripheral blood, taken on day 0 of AZD1222 vaccination. These receptors all stem from an adult in good health. Each CDR3 is given with its conserved first and last residue. Size values are once, few and many counts, or a class for expanded clones, and some rows have none.

TRBJ1-2 TRBV4-1 once CASSQPLGPYGYTF
TRBJ1-1 TRBV6-5 - CASHTWGTEAFF
TRBJ2-1 TRBV12-5 - CASAGSNNEQFF
TRBJ2-2 TRBV28 - CATFFPGTGELFF
TRBJ2-1 TRBV6-5 - CASSLTTSNEQFF
TRBJ1-2 TRBV5-6 - CASSLPAYGYTF
TRBJ2-1 TRBV6-1 - CASSEGYEQFF
TRBJ1-1 TRBV30 - CAWIPRGGQAFF
TRBJ2-3 TRBV5-8 - CASGPSRGTQYF
TRBJ1-6 TRBV27 - CASSRGQGARAYNSPLHF
TRBJ1-1 TRBV5-5 - CASSVFTITEAFF
TRBJ2-1 TRBV2 - CASSGVNEQFF
TRBJ1-3 TRBV28 - CASRGGTAGNTIYF
TRBJ1-1 TRBV7-8 - CASSPGQGVQTEAFF
TRBJ1-1 TRBV5-1 - CASSPSKLVGRSTEAFF
TRBJ2-3 TRBV5-1 once CASSLRGLTSGPDTQYF
TRBJ1-5 TRBV27 - CASSPEGFNQPQHF
TRBJ2-7 TRBV24-1 - CATSDPLGGFPYEQYF
TRBJ1-1 TRBV6-6 - CASSPGTEAFF
TRBJ2-1 TRBV7-8 - CASSLRDYPSYNEQFF
TRBJ1-4 TRBV7-9 - CASSPGQGDEKLFF
TRBJ2-5 TRBV30 - CARRFSGTQYF
TRBJ2-1 TRBV6-2/TRBV6-3 - CASSSPPGAGRVYEQFF
TRBJ1-4 TRBV7-2 - CASSVGQGREKLFF
TRBJ1-1 TRBV28 - CASSRGDGNKAFF
TRBJ1-4 TRBV28 - CASSPPGAAPEKLFF
TRBJ2-3 TRBV2 - CASRDTDTQYF
TRBJ1-2 TRBV18 once CASSAINYGYTF
TRBJ1-4 TRBV30 - CAWSVLEGEKLFF
TRBJ1-2 TRBV18 - CASSPPGASNYGYTF
TRBJ2-5 TRBV7-8 - CASSLVGGSGETQYF
TRBJ2-2 TRBV9 few CASSVATGPTGELFF
TRBJ2-7 TRBV28 once CASRGLSYEQYF
TRBJ1-5 TRBV3-1/TRBV3-2 - CASSQGQGQPQHF
TRBJ2-3 TRBV7-9 - CASSRISTDTQYF
TRBJ2-7 TRBV30 - CAWGTDIEQYF
TRBJ1-1 TRBV28 - CASSLSIGKDNTEAFF
TRBJ2-5 TRBV5-4 - CASSTPGLLETQYF
TRBJ2-1 TRBV6-6 - CASSPLDNEQFF
TRBJ2-7 TRBV11-2 - CASSRGRDINEQYF
TRBJ2-7 TRBV2 - CASREQGYGYEQYF
TRBJ2-6 TRBV30 - CAWSVGGANVLTF
TRBJ2-7 TRBV11-2 - CASSSGQGGYEQYF
TRBJ1-6 TRBV4-2 once CASSQGGPDNSPLHF
TRBJ2-7 TRBV29-1 - CSVEAEASGAYEQYF
TRBJ2-1 TRBV3-1/TRBV3-2 - CASSQAWGSYNEQFF
TRBJ1-2 TRBV4-1 - CASSQGRAGRRMRGYTF
TRBJ1-4 TRBV24-1 - CATSGVGVEEKLFF
TRBJ2-2 TRBV6-4 - CASSEGPGTGELFF
TRBJ1-2 TRBV5-6 - CASSRGTGINGYTF
TRBJ2-3 TRBV6-4 - CASSDNVAVPTDTQYF